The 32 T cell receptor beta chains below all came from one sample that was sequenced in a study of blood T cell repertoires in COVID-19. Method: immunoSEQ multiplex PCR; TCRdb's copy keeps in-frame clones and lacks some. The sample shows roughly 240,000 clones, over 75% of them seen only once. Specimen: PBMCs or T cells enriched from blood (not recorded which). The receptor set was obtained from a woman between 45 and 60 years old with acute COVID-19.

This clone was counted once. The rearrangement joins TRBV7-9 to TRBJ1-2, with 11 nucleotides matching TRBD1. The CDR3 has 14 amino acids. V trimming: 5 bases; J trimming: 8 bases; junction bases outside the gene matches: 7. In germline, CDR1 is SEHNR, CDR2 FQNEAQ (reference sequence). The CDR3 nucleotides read TGTGCCAGCAGCCCGGGACAGGGGGTGGCCGGCTACACCTTC. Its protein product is CASSPGQGVAGYTF.

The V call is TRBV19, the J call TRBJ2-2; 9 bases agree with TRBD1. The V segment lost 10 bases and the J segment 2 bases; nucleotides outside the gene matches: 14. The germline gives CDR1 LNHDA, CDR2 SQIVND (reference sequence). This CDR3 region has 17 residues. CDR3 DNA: TGTGCCACCCGAGGGGGACCGGGACAGGGAAACACCGGGGAGCTGTTTTTT. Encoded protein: CATRGGPGQGNTGELFF.

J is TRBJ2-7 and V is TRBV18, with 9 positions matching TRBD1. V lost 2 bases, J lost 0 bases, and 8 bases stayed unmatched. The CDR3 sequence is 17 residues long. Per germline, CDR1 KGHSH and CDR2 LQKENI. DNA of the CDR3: TGTGCCAGCTCACCAGCAGTGACAGGGGGTCCCTCCTACGAGCAGTACTTC. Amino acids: CASSPAVTGGPSYEQYF.

In DNA, the CDR3 is TGTGCCAGCAGCGGAGGAAGACTACCGGGACATGGTGAGCAGTTCTTC. This translates into CASSGGRLPGHGEQFF. V is TRBV7-8 and J is TRBJ2-1, with D perhaps matching TRBD1 (6 bases). Trimming pared 5 bases from V and 9 bases from J, leaving 23 bases between. The CDR3 is made up of 16 amino acids. From germline, CDR1 is SGHVS and CDR2 FQNEAQ.

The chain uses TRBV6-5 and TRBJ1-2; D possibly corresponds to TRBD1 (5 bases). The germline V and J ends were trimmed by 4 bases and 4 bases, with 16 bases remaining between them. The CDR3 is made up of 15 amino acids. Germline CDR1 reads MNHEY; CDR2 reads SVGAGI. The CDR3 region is CASSWSRDSIYGYTF. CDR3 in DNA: TGTGCCAGCAGTTGGTCCCGGGACTCGATCTATGGCTACACCTTC.

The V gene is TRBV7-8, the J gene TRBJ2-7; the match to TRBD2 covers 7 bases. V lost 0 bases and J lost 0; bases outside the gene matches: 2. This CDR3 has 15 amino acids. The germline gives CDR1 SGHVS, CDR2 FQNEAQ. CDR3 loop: CASSLAGGSSYEQYF. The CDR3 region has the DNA TGTGCCAGCAGCTTAGCGGGGGGGAGCTCCTACGAGCAGTACTTC. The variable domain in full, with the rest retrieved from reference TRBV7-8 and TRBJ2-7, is GAGVSQSPRYKVAKRGQDVALRCDPISGHVSLFWYQQALGQGPEFLTYFQNEAQLDKSGLPSDRFFAERPEGSVSTLKIQRTQQEDSAVYLCASSLAGGSSYEQYFGPGTRLTVT.

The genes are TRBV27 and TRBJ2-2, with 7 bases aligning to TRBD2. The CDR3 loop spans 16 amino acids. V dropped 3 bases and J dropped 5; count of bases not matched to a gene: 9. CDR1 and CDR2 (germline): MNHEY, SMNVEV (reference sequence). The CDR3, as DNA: TGTGCCAGCAGTTTCGGGAGCGGGGTCCGGACCGGGGAGCTGTTTTTT. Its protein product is CASSFGSGVRTGELFF.

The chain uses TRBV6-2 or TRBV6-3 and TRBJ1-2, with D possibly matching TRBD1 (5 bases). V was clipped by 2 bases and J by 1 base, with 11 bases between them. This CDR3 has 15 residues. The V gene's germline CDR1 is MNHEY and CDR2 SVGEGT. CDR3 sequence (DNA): TGTGCCAGCAGTTACAGTGGAGGGGTTAACTATGGCTACACCTTC. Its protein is CASSYSGGVNYGYTF.

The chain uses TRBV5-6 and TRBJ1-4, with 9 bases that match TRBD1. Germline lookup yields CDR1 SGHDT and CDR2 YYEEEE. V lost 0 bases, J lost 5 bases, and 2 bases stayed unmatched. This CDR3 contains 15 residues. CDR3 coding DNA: TGTGCCAGCAGCTTGGGGGGACAGGGAAATGAAAAACTGTTTTTT. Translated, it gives CASSLGGQGNEKLFF.

Here the CDR3 reads CARSRRNRAGETQYF. The CDR3 nucleotides read TGTGCCAGAAGCCGCAGAAACAGGGCCGGGGAGACCCAGTACTTC. This rearrangement joins TRBV7-5 to TRBJ2-5; the table's D gene call, TRBD1, was not cross checked with the DNA. TRBV7-5 is designated a pseudogene. The length of the CDR3 is 15 residues.

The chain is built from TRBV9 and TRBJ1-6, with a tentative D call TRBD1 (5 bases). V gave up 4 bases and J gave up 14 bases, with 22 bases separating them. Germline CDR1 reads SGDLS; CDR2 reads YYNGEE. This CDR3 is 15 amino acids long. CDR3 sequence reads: CASSTSVGGLGTLHF. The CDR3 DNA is TGTGCCAGCAGCACCTCGGTGGGGGGTTTGGGGACCCTCCACTTT.

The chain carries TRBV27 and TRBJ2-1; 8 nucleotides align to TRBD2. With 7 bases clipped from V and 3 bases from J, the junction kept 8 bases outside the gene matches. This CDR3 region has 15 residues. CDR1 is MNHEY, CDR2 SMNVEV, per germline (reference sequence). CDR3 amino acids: CASIPAGGHYNEQFF. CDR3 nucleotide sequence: TGTGCCAGCATCCCCGCGGGGGGTCACTACAATGAGCAGTTCTTC.

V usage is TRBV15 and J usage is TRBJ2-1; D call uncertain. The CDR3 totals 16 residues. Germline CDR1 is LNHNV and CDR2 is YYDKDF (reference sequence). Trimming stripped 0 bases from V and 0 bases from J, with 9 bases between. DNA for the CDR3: TGTGCCACCAGCAGAGAGAGGCTAAGCTCCTACAATGAGCAGTTCTTC. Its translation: CATSRERLSSYNEQFF. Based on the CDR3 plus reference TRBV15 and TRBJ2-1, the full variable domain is DAMVIQNPRYQVTQFGKPVTLSCSQTLNHNVMYWYQQKSSQAPKLLFHYYDKDFNNEADTPDNFQSRRPNTSFCFLDIRSPGLGDTAMYLCATSRERLSSYNEQFFGPGTRLTVL.

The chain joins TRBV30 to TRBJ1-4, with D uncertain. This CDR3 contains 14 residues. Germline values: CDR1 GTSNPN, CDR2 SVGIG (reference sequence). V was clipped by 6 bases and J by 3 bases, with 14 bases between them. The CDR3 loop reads CACHREASNEKLFF. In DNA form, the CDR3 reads TGTGCCTGTCATAGGGAGGCATCTAATGAAAAACTGTTTTTT.

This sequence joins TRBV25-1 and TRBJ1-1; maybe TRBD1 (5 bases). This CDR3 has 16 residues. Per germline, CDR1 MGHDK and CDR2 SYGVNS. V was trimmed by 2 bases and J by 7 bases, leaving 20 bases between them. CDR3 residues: CASSEIGKGREGEAFF. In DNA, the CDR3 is TGTGCCAGCAGTGAAATCGGAAAGGGGAGGGAGGGTGAAGCTTTCTTT.

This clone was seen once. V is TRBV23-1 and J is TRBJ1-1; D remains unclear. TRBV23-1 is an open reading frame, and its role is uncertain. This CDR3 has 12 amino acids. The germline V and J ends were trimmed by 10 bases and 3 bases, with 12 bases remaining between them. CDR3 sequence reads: CATRSGYTEAFF. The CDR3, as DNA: TGCGCCACCCGGTCGGGGTACACTGAAGCTTTCTTT.

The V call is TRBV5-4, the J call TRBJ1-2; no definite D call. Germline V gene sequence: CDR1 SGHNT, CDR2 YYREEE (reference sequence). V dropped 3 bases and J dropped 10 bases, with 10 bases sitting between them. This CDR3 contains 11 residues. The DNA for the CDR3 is TGTGCCAGCAGCTCCCGGGATCTCTACACCTTC. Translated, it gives CASSSRDLYTF. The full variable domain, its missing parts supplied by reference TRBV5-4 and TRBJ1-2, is ETGVTQSPTHLIKTRGQQVTLRCSSQSGHNTVSWYQQALGQGPQFIFQYYREEENGRGNFPPRFSGLQFPNYSSELNVNALELDDSALYLCASSSRDLYTFGSGTRLTVV.

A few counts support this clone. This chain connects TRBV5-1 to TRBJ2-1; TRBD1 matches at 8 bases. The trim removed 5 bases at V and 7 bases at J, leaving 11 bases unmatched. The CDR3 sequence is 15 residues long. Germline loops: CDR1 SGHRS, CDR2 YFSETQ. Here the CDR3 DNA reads TGCGCCAGCAGTCCTCTGGACAGGGATATTAATGAGCAGTTCTTC. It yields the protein CASSPLDRDINEQFF.

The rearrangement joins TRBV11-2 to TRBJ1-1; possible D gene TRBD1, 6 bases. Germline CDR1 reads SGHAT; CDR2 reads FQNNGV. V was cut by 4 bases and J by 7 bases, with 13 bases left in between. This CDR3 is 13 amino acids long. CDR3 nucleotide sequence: TGTGCCAGCAGCTCGGGACACAACCGTGAAGCTTTCTTT. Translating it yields CASSSGHNREAFF.

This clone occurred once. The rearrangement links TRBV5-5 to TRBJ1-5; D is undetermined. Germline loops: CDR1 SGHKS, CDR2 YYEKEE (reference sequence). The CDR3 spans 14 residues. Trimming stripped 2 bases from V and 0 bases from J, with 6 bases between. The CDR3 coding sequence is TGTGCCAGCAGCTTCTATTATAGCAATCAGCCCCAGCATTTT. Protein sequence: CASSFYYSNQPQHF.

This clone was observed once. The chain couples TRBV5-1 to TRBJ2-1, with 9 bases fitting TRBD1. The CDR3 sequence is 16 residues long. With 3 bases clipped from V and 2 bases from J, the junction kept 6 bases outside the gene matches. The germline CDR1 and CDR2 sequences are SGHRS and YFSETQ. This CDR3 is CASSSKTGGTYNEQFF. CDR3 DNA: TGCGCCAGCAGCTCAAAAACAGGGGGCACCTACAATGAGCAGTTCTTC.

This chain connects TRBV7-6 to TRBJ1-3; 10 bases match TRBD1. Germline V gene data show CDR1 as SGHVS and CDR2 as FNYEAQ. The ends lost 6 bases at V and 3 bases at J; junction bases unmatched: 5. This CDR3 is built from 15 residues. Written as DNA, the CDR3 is TGTGCCAGCAGATCCGGGACAGGGGTTGGAAACACCATATATTTT. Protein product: CASRSGTGVGNTIYF.

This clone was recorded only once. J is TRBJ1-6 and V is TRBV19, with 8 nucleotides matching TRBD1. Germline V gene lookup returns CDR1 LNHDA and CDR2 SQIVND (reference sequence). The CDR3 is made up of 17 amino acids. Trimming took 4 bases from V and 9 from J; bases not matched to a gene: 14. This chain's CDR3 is CASSTTQQGVGSSPLHF. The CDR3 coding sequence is TGTGCCAGTAGTACGACTCAACAGGGGGTAGGGAGTTCACCCCTCCACTTT.

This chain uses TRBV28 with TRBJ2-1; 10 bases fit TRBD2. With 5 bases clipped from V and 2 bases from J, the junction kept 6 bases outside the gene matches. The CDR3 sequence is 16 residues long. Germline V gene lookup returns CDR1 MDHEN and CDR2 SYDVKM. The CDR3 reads CASSTHSGGTYNEQFF. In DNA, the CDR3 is TGTGCCAGCAGTACCCATAGCGGGGGGACCTACAATGAGCAGTTCTTC.

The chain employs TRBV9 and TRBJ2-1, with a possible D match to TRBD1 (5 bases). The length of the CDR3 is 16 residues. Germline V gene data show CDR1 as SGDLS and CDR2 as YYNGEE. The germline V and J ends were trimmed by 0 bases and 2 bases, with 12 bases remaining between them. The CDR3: CASSVDGAGAYNEQFF. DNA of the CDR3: TGTGCCAGCAGCGTAGATGGGGCCGGCGCCTACAATGAGCAGTTCTTC.

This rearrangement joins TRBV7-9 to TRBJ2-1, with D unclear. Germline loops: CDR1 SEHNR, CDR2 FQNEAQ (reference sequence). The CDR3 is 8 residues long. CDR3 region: CGADEQFF. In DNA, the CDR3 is TGTGGGGCTGATGAGCAGTTCTTC.

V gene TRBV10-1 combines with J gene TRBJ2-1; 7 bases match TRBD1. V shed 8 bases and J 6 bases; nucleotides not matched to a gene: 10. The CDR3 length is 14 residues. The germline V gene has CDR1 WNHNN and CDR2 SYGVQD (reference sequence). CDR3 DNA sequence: TGCGCCAGCGGCTCAGGGCAGGGGGTCAATGAGCAGTTCTTC. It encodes CASGSGQGVNEQFF.

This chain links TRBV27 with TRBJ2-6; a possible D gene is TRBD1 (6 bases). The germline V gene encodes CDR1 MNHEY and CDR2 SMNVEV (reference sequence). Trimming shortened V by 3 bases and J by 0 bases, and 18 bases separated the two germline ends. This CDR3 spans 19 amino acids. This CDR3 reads CASSFGGPGASSGANVLTF. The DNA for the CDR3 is TGTGCCAGCAGTTTCGGAGGTCCAGGGGCTAGCTCTGGGGCCAACGTCCTGACTTTC. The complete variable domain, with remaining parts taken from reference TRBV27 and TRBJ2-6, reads EAQVTQNPRYLITVTGKKLTVTCSQNMNHEYMSWYRQDPGLGLRQIYYSMNVEVTDKGDVPEGYKVSRKEKRNFPLILESPSPNQTSLYFCASSFGGPGASSGANVLTFGAGSRLTVL.

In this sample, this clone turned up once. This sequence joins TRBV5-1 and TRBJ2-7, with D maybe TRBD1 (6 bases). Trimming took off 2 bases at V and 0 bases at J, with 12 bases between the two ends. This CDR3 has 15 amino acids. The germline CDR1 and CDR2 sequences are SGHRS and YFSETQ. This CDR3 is CASSFNRDGSYEQYF. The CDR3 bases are TGCGCCAGCAGCTTTAACAGGGATGGCTCCTACGAGCAGTACTTC.

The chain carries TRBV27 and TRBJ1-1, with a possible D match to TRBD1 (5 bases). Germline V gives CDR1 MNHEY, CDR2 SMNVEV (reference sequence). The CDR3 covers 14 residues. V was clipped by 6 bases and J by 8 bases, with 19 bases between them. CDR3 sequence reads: CASRLMGGDAEAFF. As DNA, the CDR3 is TGTGCCAGCAGGCTAATGGGGGGGGATGCGGAAGCTTTCTTT.

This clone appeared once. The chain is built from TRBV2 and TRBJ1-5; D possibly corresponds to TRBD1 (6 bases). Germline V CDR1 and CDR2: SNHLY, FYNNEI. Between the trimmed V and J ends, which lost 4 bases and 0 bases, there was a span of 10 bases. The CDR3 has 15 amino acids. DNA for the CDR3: TGTGCCAGCAGTGTACAGGGCGGTAGCAATCAGCCCCAGCATTTT. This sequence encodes CASSVQGGSNQPQHF.

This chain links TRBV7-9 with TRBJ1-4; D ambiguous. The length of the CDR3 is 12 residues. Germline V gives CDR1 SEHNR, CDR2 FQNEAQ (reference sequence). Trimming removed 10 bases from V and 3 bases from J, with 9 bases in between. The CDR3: CAKRGSNEKLFF. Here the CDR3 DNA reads TGTGCCAAGCGGGGTTCTAATGAAAAACTGTTTTTT.